The 30 T cell receptor beta chains in this list originate from one sample, sequenced in a study of blood T cells in healthy people across ages. The second PCR ran roughly 6 to 11 cycles with a sample-barcoded 5' primer and J-beta primers. One entry per CDR3 protein results from TCRdb running MiXCR on the 5' RACE reads. The sample yields about 1.4 million distinct CDR3 sequences, 45% to 70% seen once. Sequenced: blood. These receptor sequences come from a man between 18 and 35 years old in good health.

This clonotype came up many times. The chain has TRBV29-1 and TRBJ2-7; 8 nucleotides align to TRBD1. CDR1 is SQVTM and CDR2 is ANQGSEA in the germline V gene. The trim removed 6 bases at V and 2 bases at J, leaving 6 bases unmatched. This CDR3 contains 13 residues. The CDR3 reads CSVTGTGTYEQYF. DNA of the CDR3: TGCAGCGTCACCGGGACAGGCACCTACGAGCAGTACTTC.

Only a few counts were recorded for this clonotype. This sequence joins TRBV5-1 and TRBJ1-4, with D perhaps TRBD1 (5 bases). CDR3 length: 16 residues. Trimming left V 5 bases short and J 0 bases short, with 14 bases between. Germline V CDR1 and CDR2: SGHRS, YFSETQ. The CDR3 loop is CASRQGLLATNEKLFF. Here the CDR3 DNA reads TGCGCCAGCAGGCAGGGACTACTTGCAACTAATGAAAAACTGTTTTTT.

The CDR3 DNA follows: TGCGCCAGCAGCCAAGATTGGAGGACAGCGTCTCGCTACAATGAGCAGTTCTTC. Translation gives CASSQDWRTASRYNEQFF. This sequence joins TRBV4-1 and TRBJ2-1, with a possible D match to TRBD1 (6 bases). Germline CDR1 reads MGHRA; CDR2 reads YSYEKL. Trimming shortened V by 0 bases and J by 3 bases, and 18 bases separated the two germline ends. The CDR3 spans 18 residues.

V is TRBV3-1 and J is TRBJ2-1; 11 nucleotides align to TRBD2. The CDR3 has 19 amino acids. Germline CDR1 reads LGHDT; CDR2 reads YNNKEL (reference sequence). Trimming removed 5 bases from V and 0 bases from J; junction bases left unmatched: 12. CDR3 amino acids: CASSFPGTSGPSSYNEQFF. In DNA form, the CDR3 reads TGTGCCAGCAGCTTTCCCGGGACTAGCGGCCCGAGCTCCTACAATGAGCAGTTCTTC.

The chain combines TRBV12-3 or TRBV12-4 with TRBJ1-5, with D tentatively TRBD1 (6 bases). V was pared by 6 bases and J by 6 bases, with 15 bases between. The CDR3 totals 14 residues. The CDR3 coding sequence is TGTGCCAGCAGGCCCCGGGACATTAGTCAGCCCCAGCATTTT. As protein: CASRPRDISQPQHF.

The chain is built from TRBV11-1 and TRBJ2-1, with 10 positions matching TRBD2. This CDR3 contains 21 residues. V lost 3 bases and J lost 0; bases outside the gene matches: 17. Germline V gene lookup returns CDR1 SGHAT and CDR2 FQDESV (reference sequence). CDR3 bases: TGTGCCAGCAGCTTTTCGTTAGAGTGGACTAGCGGACAAAGCTCCTACAATGAGCAGTTCTTC. Translated: CASSFSLEWTSGQSSYNEQFF. The full variable domain, with the rest looked up from reference TRBV11-1 and TRBJ2-1, is EAEVAQSPRYKITEKSQAVAFWCDPISGHATLYWYRQILGQGPELLVQFQDESVVDDSQLPKDRFSAERLKGVDSTLKIQPAELGDSAMYLCASSFSLEWTSGQSSYNEQFFGPGTRLTVL.

Of note for this clonotype: One end of the junction varies from germline; a read error may be responsible. This chain links TRBV5-5 with TRBJ2-1; 8 bases map to TRBD2. The germline CDR1 and CDR2 sequences are SGHKS and YYEKEE (reference sequence). This CDR3 has 15 amino acids. The DNA of the CDR3 is TGTGCCAGCAGCTCCCGCGGCGGGGGGAAGAATGAACAGTTCTTC. It translates to CASSSRGGGKNEQFF. The full variable domain, completed using reference TRBV5-5 and TRBJ2-1, is DAGVTQSPTHLIKTRGQQVTLRCSPISGHKSVSWYQQVLGQGPQFIFQYYEKEERGRGNFPDRFSARQFPNYSSELNVNALLLGDSALYLCASSSRGGGKNEQFFGPGTRLTVL.

A few counts support this clonotype. The J gene is TRBJ2-7, the V gene TRBV12-3 or TRBV12-4; TRBD2 is a possible D gene (5 bases). V shed 5 bases and J shed 1 base, with 12 bases lying between them. The length of the CDR3 is 14 residues. CDR3 sequence reads: CASSTPTKSYEQYF. The CDR3 nucleotides are TGTGCCAGCAGTACCCCGACTAAATCCTACGAGCAGTACTTC.

The chain combines TRBV18 with TRBJ2-1, with 10 bases that match TRBD2. From germline, CDR1 is KGHSH and CDR2 LQKENI. The CDR3 spans 19 residues. V trimming: 2 bases; J trimming: 5 bases; junction bases outside the gene matches: 15. CDR3 bases: TGTGCCAGCTCACCAGGGGACAGTTATAGCGGGGGGCCCGACAATGAGCAGTTCTTC. It codes for CASSPGDSYSGGPDNEQFF.

The CDR3 reads CASSSQSDTQYF. In DNA, the CDR3 is TGTGCCAGCAGTTCCCAGTCAGATACGCAGTATTTT. This chain joins TRBV27 and TRBJ2-3; D not resolved. Germline values: CDR1 MNHEY, CDR2 SMNVEV (reference sequence). The CDR3 consists of 12 residues. The germline V and J ends were trimmed by 4 bases and 4 bases, with 6 bases remaining between them.

This clonotype has a handful of counts. The chain is built from TRBV7-9 and TRBJ2-1; 8 bases align to TRBD2. The CDR3 runs to 17 residues. Germline V gene lookup returns CDR1 SEHNR and CDR2 FQNEAQ (reference sequence). Germline trimming cut 5 bases from V and 5 bases from J; bases unmatched to any gene: 14. CDR3 sequence reads: CASSPAPPGLVHNEQFF. The DNA of the CDR3 is TGTGCCAGCAGCCCCGCCCCACCGGGACTAGTTCACAATGAGCAGTTCTTC.

The chain employs TRBV12-3 or TRBV12-4 and TRBJ2-1; 8 bases map to TRBD2. Trimming removed 3 bases from V and 7 bases from J; junction bases left unmatched: 11. The CDR3 loop spans 16 amino acids. The CDR3 bases are TGTGCCAGCAGTTTTCTCCCCCGTTTAGCGGGAAATGAGCAGTTCTTC. It translates to CASSFLPRLAGNEQFF.

The rearrangement joins TRBV25-1 to TRBJ1-1, with D perhaps matching TRBD1 (6 bases). V gave up 6 bases and J gave up 6 bases, with 20 bases separating them. Germline loops: CDR1 MGHDK, CDR2 SYGVNS. There are 15 residues in the CDR3. The CDR3 nucleotides read TGTGCCAGCAGCCGACCGGTAGTAGGGGGGGCTGAAGCTTTCTTT. Residues: CASSRPVVGGAEAFF. The complete variable domain, with remaining parts taken from reference TRBV25-1 and TRBJ1-1, reads EADIYQTPRYLVIGTGKKITLECSQTMGHDKMYWYQQDPGMELHLIHYSYGVNSTEKGDLSSESTVSRIRTEHFPLTLESARPSHTSQYLCASSRPVVGGAEAFFGQGTRLTVV.

Only a few counts were recorded for this clonotype. This chain connects TRBV6-2 or TRBV6-3 to TRBJ1-5, with unresolved D. V lost 6 bases and J 5 bases, leaving 8 bases between the germline ends. The CDR3 is made up of 12 amino acids. The germline gives CDR1 MNHEY, CDR2 SVGEGT. The DNA for the CDR3 is TGTGCCAGCAGCTACGGCGATCAGCCCCAGCATTTT. Residues: CASSYGDQPQHF.

The chain couples TRBV20-1 to TRBJ2-2, with D perhaps TRBD1 (5 bases). V was shortened by 6 bases and J by 6 bases, with 11 bases between the two germline ends. The CDR3 spans 12 residues. Germline V gives CDR1 DFQATT, CDR2 SNEGSKA (reference sequence). The CDR3 coding sequence is TGCAGTGCCTACCCCAGGGCCGGGGAGCTGTTTTTT. It encodes CSAYPRAGELFF.

The gene calls are TRBV12-3 or TRBV12-4 and TRBJ2-3, with D uncertain. This CDR3 contains 12 residues. V shed 2 bases and J shed 8 bases, with 8 bases lying between them. This CDR3 reads CASSLSFVTQYF. CDR3 coding DNA: TGTGCCAGCAGTTTATCTTTCGTTACGCAGTATTTT.

This sequence joins TRBV11-2 and TRBJ2-1; TRBD1 matches 9 bases. The V segment lost 5 bases and the J segment 8 bases; nucleotides outside the gene matches: 7. This CDR3 has 14 residues. Germline assignment: CDR1 SGHAT and CDR2 FQNNGV. This CDR3 reads CASSPGQGRDEQFF. The CDR3 coding sequence is TGTGCCAGCAGCCCCGGACAGGGGCGGGATGAGCAGTTCTTC.

With respect to this clonotype: The junction and the germline gene differ at one end; a read error may be behind it. V gene TRBV27 combines with J gene TRBJ1-2, with D unclear. Germline CDR1 reads MNHEY; CDR2 reads SMNVEV (reference sequence). This CDR3 has 14 amino acids. The DNA for the CDR3 is TGTGGCAGCAGTTCCTACAAAGAACTCTATGGCTACACCTTC. Encoded protein: CGSSSYKELYGYTF.

The table lists this clonotype with a few counts. V usage is TRBV29-1 and J usage is TRBJ2-5; possible D gene TRBD1, 5 bases. Trimming removed 3 bases from V and 2 bases from J, with 16 bases in between. Germline V CDR1 and CDR2: SQVTM, ANQGSEA. CDR3 length: 15 residues. CDR3 nucleotide sequence: TGCAGCGTTGACGATTCGACAGCCTTTCAAGAGACCCAGTACTTC. Translating gives CSVDDSTAFQETQYF. Full variable domain (remainder filled in from reference TRBV29-1 and TRBJ2-5): SAVISQKPSRDICQRGTSLTIQCQVDSQVTMMFWYRQQPGQSLTLIATANQGSEATYESGFVIDKFPISRPNLTFSTLTVSNMSPEDSSIYLCSVDDSTAFQETQYFGPGTRLLVL.

This clonotype was found a few times. V is TRBV21-1 and J is TRBJ2-1. TRBV21-1 is a recognized pseudogene. The CDR3 covers 12 residues. The CDR3 nucleotides are TGTGCCAGTACCGAGAAATACAATGAGCAGTTCTTC. This gives the protein CASTEKYNEQFF.

The chain employs TRBV6-5 and TRBJ2-1; a possible D gene is TRBD2 (6 bases). The CDR3 loop spans 15 amino acids. CDR1 and CDR2 (germline): MNHEY, SVGAGI. Trimming removed 2 bases from V and 5 bases from J, with 13 bases in between. The CDR3 is CASSYPGSPHNEQFF. The CDR3 DNA is TGTGCCAGCAGTTACCCCGGGAGCCCCCACAATGAGCAGTTCTTC.

The rearrangement uses TRBV2 and TRBJ1-1; no firm D call. The germline V and J ends were trimmed by 1 base and 4 bases, with 7 bases remaining between them. Germline CDR1 reads SNHLY; CDR2 reads FYNNEI. The CDR3 is 13 residues long. The CDR3 loop is CASSEGPGTEAFF. The DNA of the CDR3 is TGTGCCAGCAGTGAAGGGCCGGGCACTGAAGCTTTCTTT.

This clonotype was observed many times. This chain links TRBV7-2 with TRBJ2-7; TRBD2 is a possible D gene (6 bases). This CDR3 is 13 amino acids long. Between the trimmed V and J ends, which lost 5 bases and 2 bases, there was a span of 10 bases. The germline V gene has CDR1 SGHTA and CDR2 FQGNSA. The CDR3, as DNA: TGTGCCAGCAGCCCATCGGGAGCCTACGAGCAGTACTTC. It yields the protein CASSPSGAYEQYF. Complete variable domain (other parts from reference TRBV7-2 and TRBJ2-7): GAGVSQSPSNKVTEKGKDVELRCDPISGHTALYWYRQSLGQGLEFLIYFQGNSAPDKSGLPSDRFSAERTGGSVSTLTIQRTQQEDSAVYLCASSPSGAYEQYFGPGTRLTVT.

V and J are TRBV10-3 and TRBJ2-1, with 8 bases that match TRBD2. The CDR3 runs to 15 residues. Germline V gene data show CDR1 as ENHRY and CDR2 as SYGVKD. Unmatched junction bases numbered 9, after V lost 2 bases and J lost 9 bases. The DNA of the CDR3 is TGTGCCATCAGTGAGCGGGGGGGCCGGCCCGGTGAGCAGTTCTTC. Amino acids: CAISERGGRPGEQFF.

The chain combines TRBV27 with TRBJ2-1, with D maybe TRBD1 (5 bases). This CDR3 is built from 15 residues. Trimming took off 1 base at V and 10 bases at J, with 17 bases between the two ends. CDR1 is MNHEY, CDR2 SMNVEV, per germline (reference sequence). CDR3 in DNA: TGTGCCAGCAGTTTATTGGCAGGGCCCCTCTACGAGCAGTTCTTC. Translating gives CASSLLAGPLYEQFF.

The genes are TRBV12-3 or TRBV12-4 and TRBJ2-3, with 9 bases identical to TRBD1. The V and J ends lost 5 bases and 10 bases, in that order; junction bases with no gene match: 10. The CDR3 consists of 14 residues. This CDR3 reads CASSVLQGADAQYF. For the CDR3, the DNA is TGTGCCAGCAGTGTGTTACAGGGGGCTGATGCGCAGTATTTT.

CDR3 region: CSASGGLAGNGQIWTDTQYF. The CDR3 coding sequence is TGCAGTGCTAGTGGAGGACTAGCGGGGAATGGACAAATCTGGACAGATACGCAGTATTTT. The chain recombines TRBV20-1 with TRBJ2-3; 12 nucleotides agree with TRBD2. V shed 3 bases, J shed 3 bases, and the junction held 19 bases outside the gene matches. This CDR3 is 20 amino acids long. Germline V gives CDR1 DFQATT, CDR2 SNEGSKA (reference sequence).

The DNA of the CDR3 is TGCGCCAGCGCCCCAGGAGGGCAGGGAGGTGGCTACACCTTC. It is translated as CASAPGGQGGGYTF. This chain joins TRBV5-1 and TRBJ1-2, with D perhaps matching TRBD1 (5 bases). V lost 7 bases to trimming and J lost 7 bases, with 20 bases between them. CDR1 and CDR2 (germline): SGHRS, YFSETQ. The CDR3 is 14 residues long. Based on the CDR3 plus reference TRBV5-1 and TRBJ1-2, the full variable domain is KAGVTQTPRYLIKTRGQQVTLSCSPISGHRSVSWYQQTPGQGLQFLFEYFSETQRNKGNFPGRFSGRQFSNSRSEMNVSTLELGDSALYLCASAPGGQGGGYTFGSGTRLTVV.

The chain employs TRBV4-3 and TRBJ2-3; 7 bases map to TRBD1. Germline V gene lookup returns CDR1 LGHNA and CDR2 YSLEER. V dropped 0 bases and J dropped 5; count of bases not matched to a gene: 8. This CDR3 is 16 amino acids long. The CDR3 reads CASSQDTGQLGDTQYF. The CDR3, as DNA: TGCGCCAGCAGCCAAGATACGGGACAGCTAGGAGATACGCAGTATTTT.

CDR3 region: CSAHQTGGSYEQYF. In nucleotides, the CDR3 is TGCAGTGCCCATCAGACAGGGGGCTCCTACGAGCAGTACTTC. The V call is TRBV20-1, the J call TRBJ2-7, with 9 bases matching TRBD1. Germline V gives CDR1 DFQATT, CDR2 SNEGSKA (reference sequence). This CDR3 has 14 residues. V lost 6 bases to trimming and J lost 0 bases; unmatched junction nucleotides: 6.